The clone carrying this T cell receptor (beta chain) was counted many times. The antigen remains unidentified. Ophthalmopathy cases showed moderate-to-severe activity, scoring CAS ≥3 and NOSPECS ≥4, with duration under 3 months. These data come from a study of Graves' ophthalmopathy and Graves' hyperthyroidism. Study-level results: Most expanded thyroid clonotypes above 0.001 frequency also appeared in blood. The model reached approximately 71% sensitivity and about 73% specificity for predicting ophthalmopathy progression. The 13-signature model separated ophthalmopathy from stable hyperthyroidism at over 85% sensitivity and around 81% specificity.

This CDR3 has 14 residues. Trimming removed 0 bases from V and 5 bases from J, with 9 bases in between. CDR1 SGHDT and CDR2 YYEEEE come from the germline V gene. CDR3 regions of TCR beta were amplified from RNA transcripts. HTBI primers primed a first-round RT-PCR, and a second-round multiplex PCR followed. TCRdb re-derived calls from the multiplex PCR reads in MiXCR, one entry per CDR3 protein. The sample lists more than 550,000 distinct CDR3 sequences, roughly two fifths occurring once. This chain uses TRBV5-6 with TRBJ1-5; D possibly corresponds to TRBD1 (6 bases). Input material: peripheral blood. The sequence was obtained from an adult man with Graves' ophthalmopathy. CDR3 in amino acids: CASSLEQGDQPQHF. CDR3 sequence (DNA): TGTGCCAGCAGCTTGGAACAGGGAGATCAGCCCCAGCATTTT.